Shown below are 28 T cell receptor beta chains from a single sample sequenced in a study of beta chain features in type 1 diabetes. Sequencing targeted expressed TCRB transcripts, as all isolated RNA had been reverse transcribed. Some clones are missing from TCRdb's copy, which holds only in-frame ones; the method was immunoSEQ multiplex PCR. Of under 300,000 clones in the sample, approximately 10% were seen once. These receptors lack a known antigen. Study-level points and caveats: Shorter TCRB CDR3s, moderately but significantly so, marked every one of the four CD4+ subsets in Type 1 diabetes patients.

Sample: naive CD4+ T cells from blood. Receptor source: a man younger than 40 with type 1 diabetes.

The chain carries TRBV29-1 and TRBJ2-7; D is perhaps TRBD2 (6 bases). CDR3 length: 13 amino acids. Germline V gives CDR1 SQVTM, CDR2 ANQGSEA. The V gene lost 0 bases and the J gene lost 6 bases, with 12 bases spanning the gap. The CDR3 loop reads CSVEDLGGSEQYF. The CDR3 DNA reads TGCAGCGTTGAAGATTTGGGGGGTAGCGAGCAGTACTTC.

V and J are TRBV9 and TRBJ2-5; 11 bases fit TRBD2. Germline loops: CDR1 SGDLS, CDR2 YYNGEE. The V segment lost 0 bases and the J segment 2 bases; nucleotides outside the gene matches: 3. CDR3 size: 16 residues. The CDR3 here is CASSVGGLADQETQYF. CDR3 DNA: TGTGCCAGCAGCGTAGGGGGACTAGCGGATCAAGAGACCCAGTACTTC.

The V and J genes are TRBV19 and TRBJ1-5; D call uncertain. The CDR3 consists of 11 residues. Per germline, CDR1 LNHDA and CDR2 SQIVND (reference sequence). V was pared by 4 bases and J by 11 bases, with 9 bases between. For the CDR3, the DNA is TGTGCCAGTAGTACAACCGGAGCCCAGCATTTT. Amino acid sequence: CASSTTGAQHF.

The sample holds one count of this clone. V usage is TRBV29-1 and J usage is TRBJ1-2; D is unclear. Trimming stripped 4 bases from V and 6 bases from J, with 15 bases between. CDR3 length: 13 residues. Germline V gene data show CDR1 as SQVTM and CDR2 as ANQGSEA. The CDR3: CSVGGTQLDGYTF. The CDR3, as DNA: TGCAGCGTTGGCGGCACCCAATTGGATGGCTACACCTTC.

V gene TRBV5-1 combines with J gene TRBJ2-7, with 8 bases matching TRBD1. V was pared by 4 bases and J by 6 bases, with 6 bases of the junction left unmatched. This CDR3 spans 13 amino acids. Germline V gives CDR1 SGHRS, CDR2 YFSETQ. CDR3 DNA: TGCGCCAGCAGCGAGGGACAGGTCCCCGAGCAGTACTTC. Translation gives CASSEGQVPEQYF.

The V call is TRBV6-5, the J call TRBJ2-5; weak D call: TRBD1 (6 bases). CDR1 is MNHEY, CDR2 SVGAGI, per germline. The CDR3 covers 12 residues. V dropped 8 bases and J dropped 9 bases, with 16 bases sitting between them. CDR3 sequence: CASRQGSQSQYF. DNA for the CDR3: TGTGCCAGCCGGCAGGGGTCACAGTCCCAGTACTTC.

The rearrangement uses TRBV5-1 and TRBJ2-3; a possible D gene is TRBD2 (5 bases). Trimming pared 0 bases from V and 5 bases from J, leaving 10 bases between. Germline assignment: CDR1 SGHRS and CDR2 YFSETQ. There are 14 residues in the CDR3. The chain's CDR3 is CASSLDWERDTQYF. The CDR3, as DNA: TGCGCCAGCAGCTTGGACTGGGAGCGAGATACGCAGTATTTT.

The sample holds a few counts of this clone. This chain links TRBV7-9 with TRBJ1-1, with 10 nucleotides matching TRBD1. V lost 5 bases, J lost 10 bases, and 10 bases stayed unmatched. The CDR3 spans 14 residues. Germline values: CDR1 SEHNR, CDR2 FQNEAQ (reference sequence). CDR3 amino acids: CASSRRGTGVRAFF. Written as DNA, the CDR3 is TGTGCCAGCAGCCGTAGAGGGACAGGGGTCAGAGCTTTCTTT. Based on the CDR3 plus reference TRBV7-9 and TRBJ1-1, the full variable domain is DTGVSQNPRHKITKRGQNVTFRCDPISEHNRLYWYRQTLGQGPEFLTYFQNEAQLEKSRLLSDRFSAERPKGSFSTLEIQRTEQGDSAMYLCASSRRGTGVRAFFGQGTRLTVV.

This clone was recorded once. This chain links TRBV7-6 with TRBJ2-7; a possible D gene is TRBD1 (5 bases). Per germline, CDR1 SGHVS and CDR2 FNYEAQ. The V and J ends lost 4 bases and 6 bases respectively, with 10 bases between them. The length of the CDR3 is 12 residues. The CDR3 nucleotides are TGTGCCAGCAGCTCGCAGGGTGGCGAGCAGTACTTC. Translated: CASSSQGGEQYF.

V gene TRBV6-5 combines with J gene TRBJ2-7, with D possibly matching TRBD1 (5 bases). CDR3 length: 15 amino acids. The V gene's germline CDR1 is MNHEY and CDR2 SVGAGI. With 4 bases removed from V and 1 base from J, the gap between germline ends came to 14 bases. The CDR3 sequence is CASSSLGAESYEQYF. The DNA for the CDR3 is TGTGCCAGCAGTTCTCTAGGGGCGGAGTCCTACGAGCAGTACTTC.

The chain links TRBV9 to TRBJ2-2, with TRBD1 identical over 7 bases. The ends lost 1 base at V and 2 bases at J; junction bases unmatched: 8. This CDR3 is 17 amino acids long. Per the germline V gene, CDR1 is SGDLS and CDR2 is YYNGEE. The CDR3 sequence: CASSVYPGTANTGELFF. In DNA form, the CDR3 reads TGTGCCAGCAGCGTATATCCCGGGACAGCTAACACCGGGGAGCTGTTTTTT.

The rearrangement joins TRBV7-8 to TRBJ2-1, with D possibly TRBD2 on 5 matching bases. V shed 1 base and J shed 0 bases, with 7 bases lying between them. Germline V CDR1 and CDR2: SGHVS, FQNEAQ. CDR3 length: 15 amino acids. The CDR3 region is CASSLDEGSYNEQFF. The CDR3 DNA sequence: TGTGCCAGCAGCTTAGATGAGGGCTCCTACAATGAGCAGTTCTTC.

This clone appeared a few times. CDR3 in DNA: TGTGCCAGCAGCAAACGGACAGGGGTGGGCTCACCCCTCCACTTT. It yields the protein CASSKRTGVGSPLHF. This chain joins TRBV9 and TRBJ1-6; TRBD1 aligns across 9 bases. The J segment lost 10 bases and the V segment lost 4 bases, leaving 9 bases of the junction unmatched. Germline V lookup: CDR1 SGDLS, CDR2 YYNGEE. This CDR3 is 15 amino acids long.

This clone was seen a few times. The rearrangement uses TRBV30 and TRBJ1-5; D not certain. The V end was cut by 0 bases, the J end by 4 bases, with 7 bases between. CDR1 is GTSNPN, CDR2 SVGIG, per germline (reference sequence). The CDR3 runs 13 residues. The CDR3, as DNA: TGTGCCTGGAGTGTACTCAGGAATCAGCCCCAGCATTTT. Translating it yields CAWSVLRNQPQHF. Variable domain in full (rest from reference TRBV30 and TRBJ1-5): SQTIHQWPATLVQPVGSPLSLECTVEGTSNPNLYWYRQAAGRGLQLLFYSVGIGQISSEVPQNLSASRPQDRQFILSSKKLLLSDSGFYLCAWSVLRNQPQHFGDGTRLSIL.

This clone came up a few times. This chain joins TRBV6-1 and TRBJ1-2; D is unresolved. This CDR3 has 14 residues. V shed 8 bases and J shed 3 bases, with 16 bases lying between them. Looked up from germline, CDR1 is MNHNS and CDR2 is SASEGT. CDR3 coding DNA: TGTGCCAGCGGTAGAGGGCTGCTAGACTATGGCTACACCTTC. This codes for CASGRGLLDYGYTF.

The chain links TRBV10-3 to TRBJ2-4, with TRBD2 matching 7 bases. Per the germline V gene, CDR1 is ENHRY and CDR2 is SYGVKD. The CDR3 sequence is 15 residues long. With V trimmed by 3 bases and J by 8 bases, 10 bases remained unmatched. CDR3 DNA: TGTGCCATCAGTGACCGGGACCCCGCGGGAGACATTCAGTACTTC. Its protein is CAISDRDPAGDIQYF.

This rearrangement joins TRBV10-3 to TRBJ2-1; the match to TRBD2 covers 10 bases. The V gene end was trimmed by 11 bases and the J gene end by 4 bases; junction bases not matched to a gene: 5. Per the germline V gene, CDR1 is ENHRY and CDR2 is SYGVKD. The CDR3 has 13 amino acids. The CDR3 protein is CALGGLAYNEQFF. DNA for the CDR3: TGTGCCCTTGGGGGACTAGCGTACAATGAGCAGTTCTTC.

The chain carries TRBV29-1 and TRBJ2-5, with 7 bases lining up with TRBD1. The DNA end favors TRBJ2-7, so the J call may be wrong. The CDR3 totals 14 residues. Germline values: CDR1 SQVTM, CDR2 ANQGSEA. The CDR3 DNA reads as TGCAGCGTTGAAGTACAACAGGGGTCCCACGAGCAGTACTTC. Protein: CSVEVQQGSHEQYF.

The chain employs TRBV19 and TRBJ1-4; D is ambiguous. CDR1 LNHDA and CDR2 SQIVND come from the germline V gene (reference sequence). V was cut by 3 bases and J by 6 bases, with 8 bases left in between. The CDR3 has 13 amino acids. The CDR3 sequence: CASSMWQDEKLFF. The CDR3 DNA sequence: TGTGCCAGTAGTATGTGGCAGGATGAAAAACTGTTTTTT.

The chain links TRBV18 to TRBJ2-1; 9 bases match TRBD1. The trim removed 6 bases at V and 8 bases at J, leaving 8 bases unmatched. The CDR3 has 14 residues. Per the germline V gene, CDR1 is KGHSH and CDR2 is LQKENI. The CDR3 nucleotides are TGTGCCAGCTCCACTAAAACAGGGGGCTATGAGCAGTTCTTC. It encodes CASSTKTGGYEQFF.

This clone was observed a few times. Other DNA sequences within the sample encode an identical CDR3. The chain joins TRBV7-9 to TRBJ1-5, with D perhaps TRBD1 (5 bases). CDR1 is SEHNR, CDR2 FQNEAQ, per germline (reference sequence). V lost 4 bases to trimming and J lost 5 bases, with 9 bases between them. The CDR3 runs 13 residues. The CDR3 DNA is TGTGCCAGCAGCTCTGACAGAGATCAGCCCCAGCATTTT. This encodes CASSSDRDQPQHF.

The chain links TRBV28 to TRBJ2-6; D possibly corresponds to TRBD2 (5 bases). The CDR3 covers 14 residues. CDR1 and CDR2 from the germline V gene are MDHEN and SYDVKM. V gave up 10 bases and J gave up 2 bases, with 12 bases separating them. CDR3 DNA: TGTGCCACGAGGGTTCCTGCTGGGGCCAACGTCCTGACTTTC. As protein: CATRVPAGANVLTF.

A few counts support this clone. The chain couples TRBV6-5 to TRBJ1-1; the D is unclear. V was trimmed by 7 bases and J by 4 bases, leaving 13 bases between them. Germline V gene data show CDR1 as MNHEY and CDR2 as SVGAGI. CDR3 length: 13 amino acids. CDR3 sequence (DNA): TGTGCCAGCACGAGACGAGCGGGCACTGAAGCTTTCTTT. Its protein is CASTRRAGTEAFF.

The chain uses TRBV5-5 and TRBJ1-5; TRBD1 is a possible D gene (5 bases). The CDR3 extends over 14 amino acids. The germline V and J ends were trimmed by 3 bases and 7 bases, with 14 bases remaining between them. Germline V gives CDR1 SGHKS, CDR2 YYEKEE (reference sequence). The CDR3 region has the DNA TGTGCCAGCAGCTCCTGGGCGGGGGAGCAGCCCCAGCATTTT. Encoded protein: CASSSWAGEQPQHF.

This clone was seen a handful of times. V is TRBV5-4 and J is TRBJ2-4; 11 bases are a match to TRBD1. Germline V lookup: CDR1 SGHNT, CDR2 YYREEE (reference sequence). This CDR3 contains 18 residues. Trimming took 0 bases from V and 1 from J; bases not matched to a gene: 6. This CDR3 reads CASSLGTGGAVAKNIQYF. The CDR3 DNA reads TGTGCCAGCAGCTTGGGGACAGGGGGCGCGGTTGCCAAAAACATTCAGTACTTC.

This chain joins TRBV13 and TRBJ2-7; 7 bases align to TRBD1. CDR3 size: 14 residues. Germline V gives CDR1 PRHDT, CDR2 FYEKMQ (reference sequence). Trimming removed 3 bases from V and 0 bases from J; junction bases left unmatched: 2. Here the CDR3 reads CASSFDRASYEQYF. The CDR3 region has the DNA TGTGCCAGCAGCTTTGACAGGGCCTCCTACGAGCAGTACTTC. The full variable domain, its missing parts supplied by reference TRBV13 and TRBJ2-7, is AAGVIQSPRHLIKEKRETATLKCYPIPRHDTVYWYQQGPGQDPQFLISFYEKMQSDKGSIPDRFSAQQFSDYHSELNMSSLELGDSALYFCASSFDRASYEQYFGPGTRLTVT.

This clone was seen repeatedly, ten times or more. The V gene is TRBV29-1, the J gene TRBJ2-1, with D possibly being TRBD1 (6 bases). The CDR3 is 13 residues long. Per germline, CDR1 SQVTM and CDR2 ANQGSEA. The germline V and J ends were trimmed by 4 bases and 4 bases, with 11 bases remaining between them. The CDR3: CSVVEQGYNEQFF. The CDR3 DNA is TGCAGCGTTGTAGAACAGGGATACAATGAGCAGTTCTTC.

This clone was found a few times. The CDR3 DNA is TGTGCCAGCAGGCCCGGGACAGGGGCTTTCTACGAGCAGTACTTC. Translated: CASRPGTGAFYEQYF. This chain connects TRBV6-5 to TRBJ2-7; 10 bases fit TRBD1. The CDR3 runs 15 residues. Germline V lookup: CDR1 MNHEY, CDR2 SVGAGI. J was trimmed by 3 bases and V by 6 bases; bases with no gene match: 8.